The next 8 T cell receptor beta chains were all read from a single sample in a study of CD8+CD57+ T cells in acquired aplastic anemia. Profiling of TCR beta VDJ combinations and CDR3 sequences used genomic DNA as template. TCRdb analysed the reads with MiXCR anew, one entry per CDR3 protein. The sample shows 200,000 to 250,000 distinct CDR3 sequences, almost 35% of them seen only once. Sequencing was performed on sorted CD4+, CD8+, or CD8+CD57+ T cells (not recorded which) from PBMCs. The source is a human donor in good health, serving as a control.

The sample holds many counts of this clonotype. The V and J genes are TRBV19 and TRBJ1-1; maybe TRBD1 (6 bases). CDR1 and CDR2 from the germline V gene are LNHDA and SQIVND (reference sequence). The CDR3 consists of 13 residues. The germline V and J ends were trimmed by 6 bases and 8 bases, with 16 bases remaining between them. CDR3: CASRTQGRDEAFF. The DNA for the CDR3 is TGTGCCAGTAGGACACAGGGAAGAGACGAAGCTTTCTTT.

This clonotype was recorded a few times. A read error may produce the germline difference seen at one junction end. J is TRBJ1-5 and V is TRBV20-1; 11 positions match TRBD1. In germline, CDR1 is DFQATT, CDR2 SNEGSKA (reference sequence). CDR3 length equals 14 residues. CDR3 loop: CSAAGQGAGQPQRF. The CDR3 bases are TGCAGTGCGGCCGGACAGGGGGCAGGTCAGCCCCAGCGTTTT.

The chain combines TRBV19 with TRBJ2-7; 9 bases match TRBD1. Trimming at V came to 5 bases and at J to 5 bases, leaving 4 bases not matched to a gene. Germline values: CDR1 LNHDA, CDR2 SQIVND (reference sequence). The CDR3 runs to 13 residues. CDR3 loop: CASSGTGRNEQYF. CDR3 DNA: TGTGCCAGTAGTGGGACAGGGCGGAACGAGCAGTACTTC.

The rearrangement uses TRBV30 and TRBJ1-1; D uncertain. Deletions cut 0 bases from V and 5 bases from J, with 10 bases between. The V gene's germline CDR1 is GTSNPN and CDR2 SVGIG (reference sequence). The CDR3 length is 13 residues. This CDR3 reads CAWSVKVETEAFF. CDR3 nucleotide sequence: TGTGCCTGGAGTGTAAAGGTGGAGACTGAAGCTTTCTTT.

Remarks on this clonotype: A much bigger clone sits one base away, suggesting this may be a read error. CDR3 residues: CASSLSAPTTYEQYF. In nucleotides, the CDR3 is TGTGCCAGCAGCCTAAGCGCACCGACGACTTACGAGCAGTACTTC. The V gene is TRBV5-5, the J gene TRBJ2-7, with no clear D. The CDR3 spans 15 residues. Trimming cost V 4 bases and J 4 bases, with 18 bases left between them. The germline V gene encodes CDR1 SGHKS and CDR2 YYEKEE (reference sequence). Variable domain in full (rest from reference TRBV5-5 and TRBJ2-7): DAGVTQSPTHLIKTRGQQVTLRCSPISGHKSVSWYQQVLGQGPQFIFQYYEKEERGRGNFPDRFSARQFPNYSSELNVNALLLGDSALYLCASSLSAPTTYEQYFGPGTRLTVT.

The rearrangement links TRBV30 to TRBJ2-6; maybe TRBD2 (6 bases). V shed 8 bases and J shed 5 bases, with 16 bases lying between them. Germline V gene data show CDR1 as GTSNPN and CDR2 as SVGIG (reference sequence). The length of the CDR3 is 14 residues. The CDR3 DNA follows: TGTGCCGGGGACCTCCGGGAGTGGGCCAACGTCCTGACTTTC. Translating gives CAGDLREWANVLTF.

This sequence joins TRBV2 and TRBJ1-2; D possibly corresponds to TRBD1 (6 bases). V lost 6 bases and J 2 bases, leaving 13 bases between the germline ends. CDR3 length: 14 residues. Germline CDR1 is SNHLY and CDR2 is FYNNEI. The CDR3 coding sequence is TGTGCCAGCAGGGGGGGGGGCTCCAACTATGGCTACACCTTC. It encodes CASRGGGSNYGYTF.

This clonotype was recorded at least ten times. This chain connects TRBV7-3 to TRBJ1-1; TRBD1 is a possible D gene (6 bases). From germline, CDR1 is SGHTA and CDR2 FQGTGA. The V and J ends lost 5 bases and 5 bases respectively, with 15 bases between them. The CDR3 runs to 14 residues. The CDR3: CASSLQGSGTEAFF. In DNA form, the CDR3 reads TGTGCCAGCAGCCTACAGGGATCCGGGACTGAAGCTTTCTTT.